One sample yielded the 18 T cell receptor beta chains listed below, sequenced in a study of post-analysis software for immune sequencing data. Notes on the study in general: Among roughly 5 TRBV segments more frequent in patients than controls were TRBV5-6, TRBV5-1 and TRBV20-1.

TCR beta cDNA libraries had unique molecular identifiers. TCRdb ran MiXCR on the PCR reads and lists one entry per CDR3 protein. Among 350,000 to 500,000 distinct CDR3 sequences listed, 30% to 45% were seen once. The antigens of these receptors remain unknown. The specimen was blood. These receptors all come from a girl aged 2 to 9 with multiple sclerosis.

The J gene is TRBJ1-1, the V gene TRBV30; 10 nucleotides match TRBD1. Germline V gene sequence: CDR1 GTSNPN, CDR2 SVGIG (reference sequence). J gave up 7 bases and V 1 base, and 9 bases lay outside the gene matches. The CDR3 length is 15 residues. The CDR3 nucleotides are TGTGCCTGGAGTGACGACAGGGGGCAAAGTGGTGAAGCTTTCTTT. This translates into CAWSDDRGQSGEAFF.

J is TRBJ2-5 and V is TRBV7-8, with D possibly TRBD2 on 6 matching bases. The J call may be wrong; the DNA end is better matched by TRBJ2-7. Germline-derived CDR1 and CDR2 are SGHVS and FQNEAQ. The CDR3 runs to 13 residues. The CDR3 loop is CASSLGPSDEQYF. Written as DNA, the CDR3 is TGTGCCAGCAGCTTAGGCCCTAGCGACGAGCAGTACTTC.

The rearrangement joins TRBV5-1 to TRBJ1-6; unclear D gene. The CDR3 is 16 amino acids. Germline V lookup: CDR1 SGHRS, CDR2 YFSETQ. With 0 bases removed from V and 4 bases from J, the gap between germline ends came to 11 bases. The CDR3 bases are TGCGCCAGCAGCTTGGTTGTCGCACGTTATAATTCACCCCTCCACTTT. Translated, it gives CASSLVVARYNSPLHF.

The DNA of the CDR3 is TGCGCCAGCAGACGTTCGACAGGGAGAGAGTACAATGAGCAGTTCTTC. This translates into CASRRSTGREYNEQFF. The rearrangement joins TRBV5-1 to TRBJ2-1; 7 positions agree with TRBD1. The CDR3 extends over 16 amino acids. The V segment lost 5 bases and the J segment 4 bases; nucleotides outside the gene matches: 12. Germline V lookup: CDR1 SGHRS, CDR2 YFSETQ.

The V call is TRBV20-1, the J call TRBJ2-1; D is possibly TRBD1 or TRBD2 (5 bases each). The germline V gene encodes CDR1 DFQATT and CDR2 SNEGSKA (reference sequence). The CDR3 is 15 residues long. Trimming pared 3 bases from V and 7 bases from J, leaving 19 bases between. This CDR3 is CSARPGPRVWNEQFF. The DNA for the CDR3 is TGCAGTGCTAGGCCGGGACCGAGAGTTTGGAATGAGCAGTTCTTC.

The chain carries TRBV3-1 and TRBJ1-1; D gene unclear. Germline V gene sequence: CDR1 LGHDT, CDR2 YNNKEL (reference sequence). This CDR3 is 14 amino acids long. V lost 0 bases, J lost 3 bases, and 8 bases lay in between. The CDR3 loop reads CASSQELRDTEAFF. CDR3 bases: TGTGCCAGCAGCCAAGAACTACGGGACACTGAAGCTTTCTTT.

The gene calls are TRBV28 and TRBJ1-2, with D maybe TRBD1 (5 bases). Between the trimmed V and J ends, which lost 6 bases and 4 bases, there was a span of 12 bases. Germline V lookup: CDR1 MDHEN, CDR2 SYDVKM. The CDR3 is made up of 13 amino acids. This CDR3 reads CASSPWGSYGYTF. In DNA form, the CDR3 reads TGTGCCAGCAGCCCCTGGGGCAGCTATGGCTACACCTTC.

J is TRBJ2-1 and V is TRBV19, with 8 bases lining up with TRBD2. Germline values: CDR1 LNHDA, CDR2 SQIVND (reference sequence). CDR3 length: 12 residues. V lost 5 bases to trimming and J lost 10 bases; unmatched junction nucleotides: 4. CDR3 residues: CASSPVAGEQFF. CDR3 DNA: TGTGCCAGTAGTCCAGTAGCGGGAGAGCAGTTCTTC. The full variable domain, completed using reference TRBV19 and TRBJ2-1, is DGGITQSPKYLFRKEGQNVTLSCEQNLNHDAMYWYRQDPGQGLRLIYYSQIVNDFQKGDIAEGYSVSREKKESFPLTVTSAQKNPTAFYLCASSPVAGEQFFGPGTRLTVL.

The genes are TRBV2 and TRBJ1-2; TRBD1 agrees at 8 bases. Per the germline V gene, CDR1 is SNHLY and CDR2 is FYNNEI. V gave up 5 bases and J gave up 2 bases; unmatched junction bases: 7. The CDR3 covers 15 residues. Here the CDR3 DNA reads TGTGCCAGCAGTAGGACAGGGAGAAGGAACTATGGCTACACCTTC. This translates into CASSRTGRRNYGYTF.

V and J are TRBV11-2 and TRBJ2-1; unclear D gene. The V end was cut by 3 bases, the J end by 13 bases, with 13 bases between. Germline V gene lookup returns CDR1 SGHAT and CDR2 FQNNGV. The length of the CDR3 is 12 residues. The CDR3 reads CASSFKTARQFF. The CDR3, as DNA: TGTGCCAGCAGCTTCAAAACCGCCCGACAGTTCTTC.

The chain employs TRBV6-2 or TRBV6-3 and TRBJ2-7; D not resolved. Judging by the DNA end, TRBJ2-5 fits better; the J call may be wrong. This CDR3 has 14 residues. Per germline, CDR1 MNHEY and CDR2 SVGEGT. The CDR3 reads CASSYTGLIETQYF. DNA of the CDR3: TGTGCCAGCAGTTATACCGGTTTGATTGAGACCCAGTACTTC.

This chain uses TRBV4-3 with TRBJ2-7; 13 nucleotides agree with TRBD2. Germline V gene data show CDR1 as LGHNA and CDR2 as YSLEER. The CDR3 contains 15 residues. With 4 bases clipped from V and 6 bases from J, the junction kept 6 bases outside the gene matches. CDR3: CASSPGLAGNLEQYF. The CDR3, as DNA: TGCGCCAGCAGCCCGGGACTAGCGGGAAACCTCGAGCAGTACTTC.

The chain combines TRBV18 with TRBJ2-2; 7 nucleotides line up with TRBD2. V trimming: 3 bases; J trimming: 3 bases; junction bases outside the gene matches: 1. This CDR3 comprises 14 residues. Germline assignment: CDR1 KGHSH and CDR2 LQKENI. The CDR3 DNA follows: TGTGCCAGCTCACCCACTAGCGACACCGGGGAGCTGTTTTTT. This gives the protein CASSPTSDTGELFF.

There are a few counts of this clonotype. The V and J genes are TRBV7-2 and TRBJ2-1; D is unclear. The CDR3 runs to 14 residues. Between the trimmed V and J ends, which lost 3 bases and 8 bases, there was a span of 14 bases. Germline-derived CDR1 and CDR2 are SGHTA and FQGNSA. The CDR3 region has the DNA TGTGCCAGCAGCTTCTGGACGCCCCGGGATGAGCAGTTCTTC. Its translation: CASSFWTPRDEQFF.

The chain has TRBV12-3 or TRBV12-4 and TRBJ2-7, with 14 nucleotides matching TRBD2. The CDR3 length is 14 residues. With 6 bases clipped from V and 5 bases from J, the junction kept 3 bases outside the gene matches. This CDR3 reads CASSRTSGRNEQYF. Here the CDR3 DNA reads TGTGCCAGCAGCCGGACTAGCGGGAGGAACGAGCAGTACTTC.

This clonotype was seen a handful of times. V gene TRBV7-4 combines with J gene TRBJ1-5, with 11 bases identical to TRBD1. CDR1 and CDR2 from the germline V gene are SGHVT and SQSDAQ. This CDR3 spans 17 amino acids. With 1 base clipped from V and 2 bases from J, the junction kept 4 bases outside the gene matches. CDR3 in amino acids: CASSLGMGQGGNQPQHF. CDR3 nucleotides: TGTGCCAGCAGCTTAGGAATGGGACAGGGGGGCAATCAGCCCCAGCATTTT.

The chain combines TRBV4-1 with TRBJ2-3; D is unclear. Trimming left V 1 base short and J 0 bases short, with 8 bases between. Germline V gene data show CDR1 as MGHRA and CDR2 as YSYEKL. This CDR3 is 15 amino acids long. CDR3 sequence reads: CASSQGSTSTDTQYF. The CDR3 DNA reads TGCGCCAGCAGCCAAGGGTCTACTAGCACAGATACGCAGTATTTT.

This clonotype was counted only a few times. CDR3 protein: CAISEPHTSGGAREQYF. The DNA for the CDR3 is TGTGCCATCAGTGAGCCCCACACTAGCGGGGGGGCACGCGAGCAGTACTTC. This sequence joins TRBV10-3 and TRBJ2-7; 13 bases agree with TRBD2. The CDR3 contains 17 residues. V shed 2 bases and J 6 bases; nucleotides not matched to a gene: 10. Germline V CDR1 and CDR2: ENHRY, SYGVKD.